These T cell receptor beta chains were read from a single sample in a study of response to subunit inactivated influenza vaccine. From the RT-PCR reads, TCRdb called clonotypes with MiXCR, one entry per CDR3 protein. This sample has almost 600,000 distinct CDR3 sequences, with 13% to 15% found just once. The starting material was PBMCs from blood, obtained about 13 days after vaccination. The receptors were gathered from a man aged 45-65 years who received an inactivated influenza vaccine. Each CDR3 is given without its conserved first and last residue.

>TRBJ2-5|TRBV2
ASMAPSGETQY
>TRBJ2-7|TRBV13
ASNTGGPAYEQY
>TRBJ1-5|TRBV4-1
ASSQEAQGARQPQH
>TRBJ2-5|TRBV7-7
ASSLGTGSQETQY
>TRBJ2-7|TRBV13
ASSPSSGGSYEQY
>TRBJ2-7|TRBV4-3
ASSQDFAGEQY
>TRBJ2-1|TRBV10-3
AIRASGTSYNEQF
>TRBJ2-2|TRBV5-1
ASRAREAGELF
>TRBJ1-1|TRBV4-3
ASSQETHQNTEAF
>TRBJ1-2|TRBV4-2
ASSQDQMRNYGYT
>TRBJ1-6|TRBV12-3/TRBV12-4
ASSTAGGSYNSPLH
>TRBJ1-1|TRBV7-2
ASSLGQGEGRAF
>TRBJ2-3|TRBV12-3/TRBV12-4
ASSLGAQATDTQY
>TRBJ2-1|TRBV3-1
ASSQDRGFVEQF
>TRBJ1-2|TRBV5-1
ASSDGQGYDYGYT
>TRBJ2-7|TRBV10-3
AIGLRQGIEQY
>TRBJ2-2|TRBV4-3
ASSQDFSIGAAGELF
>TRBJ1-3|TRBV5-1
ASMAESSGNTIY
>TRBJ2-4|TRBV9
ASSLRGPGNIQY
>TRBJ1-1|TRBV20-1
SAFGTGWDTEAF
>TRBJ2-7|TRBV27
ASSKLTGIYEQY
>TRBJ2-7|TRBV4-3
ASSQDGQGGPSSYEQY
>TRBJ1-1|TRBV28
ASSSPGLNTEAF
>TRBJ2-1|TRBV7-2
ASSLGGQLQF
>TRBJ2-5|TRBV10-2
ASGTGLQETQY
>TRBJ1-5|TRBV7-2
ASSLGGVNQPQH
>TRBJ2-2|TRBV7-2
ASSLGTGGAGELF
>TRBJ1-1|TRBV29-1
SVERLFSRAEAF
>TRBJ2-5|TRBV5-1
ASSYEETQY
>TRBJ2-1|TRBV4-3
ASSQDPIGSYNEQF
>TRBJ2-7|TRBV6-2/TRBV6-3
ASSYPRTQRQIYEQY
>TRBJ2-6|TRBV5-1
ASKADSGANVLT
>TRBJ1-1|TRBV12-3/TRBV12-4
ASSSGLEAF
>TRBJ2-1|TRBV10-3
AISLGGGAVGNEQF
>TRBJ2-5|TRBV28
ASSPTHGRETQY
>TRBJ2-7|TRBV12-3/TRBV12-4
ASSLGQGYHEQY
>TRBJ2-4|TRBV7-6
ASSLGTRGAGNIQY
>TRBJ1-1|TRBV18
ASSTEMNTEAF
>TRBJ2-7|TRBV20-1
SAPPNGGLSYEQY
>TRBJ2-3|TRBV2
ASNPGLAGSVDTQY
>TRBJ1-1|TRBV7-6
ASSPQGARTEAF
>TRBJ2-7|TRBV11-2
ASRSTGGSYEQY
>TRBJ2-3|TRBV5-1
ASSYGTSGSRTDTQY
>TRBJ2-1|TRBV20-1
SARDVIAGVDEQF
>TRBJ2-3|TRBV9
ASSPRGDFTDTQY
>TRBJ2-6|TRBV21-1
ASSKAREGPGANVLT
>TRBJ2-7|TRBV5-6
ASSGHYEQY
>TRBJ2-7|TRBV14
ASSQGRGLSYEQY
>TRBJ1-3|TRBV4-3
ASSQRQDRGGNTIY
>TRBJ2-1|TRBV10-3
AISDGTSGRYNEQF
>TRBJ2-5|TRBV6-5
ASSYGTKGETQY
>TRBJ1-4|TRBV30
AWSSQGSREKLF
>TRBJ1-1|TRBV5-5
ASSLFVTSLRGAEAF
>TRBJ2-1|TRBV6-1
ASSPPGAPYNEQF
>TRBJ2-4|TRBV7-2
ASSFQGLGVAKNIQY
>TRBJ1-4|TRBV5-5
ASSSVGVEEKLF
>TRBJ2-5|TRBV13
ASTIKTGGGETQY
>TRBJ2-1|TRBV5-1
ASSLATFSYNEQF
>TRBJ2-7|TRBV7-9
ASSEWDRSSYEQY
>TRBJ1-5|TRBV15
ATSKHRGNQPQH